This passage covers 32 T cell receptor beta chains from one sample sequenced in a study of patients and donors after allogeneic stem cell transplantation. TCRdb re-called the RT-PCR reads with MiXCR, one entry per CDR3 protein. The data contain about 410,000 distinct CDR3 sequences, more than 15% of them singletons. Sequencing was carried out using blood, either unsorted or a sorted T cell fraction (not recorded which). Receptor source: a human donor who was either an allogeneic HSCT recipient or a stem cell or donor lymphocyte infusion donor (not recorded which). It is not recorded whose cells these are; they may come from a transplant donor.

Only one count was recorded for this clonotype. The V call is TRBV19, the J call TRBJ2-1; 9 bases match TRBD2. Trimming cost V 3 bases and J 2 bases; bases outside gene matches: 2. CDR3 length: 15 amino acids. Germline CDR1 and CDR2: LNHDA and SQIVND (reference sequence). The CDR3 DNA follows: TGTGCCAGTAGTATTACTAGCGGGCCCTACAATGAGCAGTTCTTC. It yields the protein CASSITSGPYNEQFF.

The table lists this clonotype with a few counts. This rearrangement joins TRBV5-1 to TRBJ2-2; D could derive from TRBD1 or TRBD2 (6 bases each). The V gene lost 1 base and the J gene lost 3 bases, with 13 bases spanning the gap. CDR1 SGHRS and CDR2 YFSETQ come from the germline V gene. The CDR3 is 16 residues long. Here the CDR3 reads CASSLRGAQYTGELFF. The CDR3 DNA sequence: TGCGCCAGCAGCTTGAGGGGGGCCCAATACACCGGGGAGCTGTTTTTT.

There are a few counts of this clonotype. The gene calls are TRBV9 and TRBJ2-3; D might be TRBD1 (7 bases). The CDR3 is 16 amino acids. CDR1 and CDR2 from the germline V gene are SGDLS and YYNGEE. Trimming took off 3 bases at V and 0 bases at J, with 14 bases between the two ends. DNA for the CDR3: TGTGCCAGCAGCGGCCCAGGGGGGAGAAGCACAGATACGCAGTATTTT. It codes for CASSGPGGRSTDTQYF. Looking up the rest from reference TRBV9 and TRBJ2-3 gives the full variable domain: DSGVTQTPKHLITATGQRVTLRCSPRSGDLSVYWYQQSLDQGLQFLIQYYNGEERAKGNILERFSAQQFPDLHSELNLSSLELGDSALYFCASSGPGGRSTDTQYFGPGTRLTVL.

This clonotype was detected a few times. The gene calls are TRBV25-1 and TRBJ2-1, with 9 bases lining up with TRBD2. With V trimmed by 5 bases and J by 5 bases, 7 bases remained unmatched. Germline assignment: CDR1 MGHDK and CDR2 SYGVNS. This CDR3 comprises 15 residues. CDR3 nucleotides: TGTGCCAGCAGTATAGCGGGAGTCGGGGACAATGAGCAGTTCTTC. As protein: CASSIAGVGDNEQFF.

This clonotype was seen more than once but under ten times. V and J are TRBV5-1 and TRBJ1-2, with TRBD1 matching 8 bases. This CDR3 is built from 13 residues. The germline CDR1 and CDR2 sequences are SGHRS and YFSETQ. The V and J ends lost 2 bases and 6 bases, in that order; junction bases with no gene match: 3. CDR3 amino acids: CASSFDRGHGYTF. In nucleotides, the CDR3 is TGCGCCAGCAGCTTTGACAGGGGACATGGCTACACCTTC.

The CDR3 DNA sequence: TGTGCCAGTACCTTAGGGGGCTACGAGCAGTACTTC. Residues: CASTLGGYEQYF. This chain connects TRBV12-3 or TRBV12-4 to TRBJ2-7; D is perhaps TRBD1 (6 bases). The CDR3 extends over 12 amino acids. V lost 9 bases and J lost 3, with 12 bases in between.

The V call is TRBV12-3 or TRBV12-4, the J call TRBJ1-5; D gene ambiguous. The ends were cut back, 4 bases at V and 5 bases at J, with 12 bases in the middle. The CDR3 runs to 14 residues. The chain's CDR3 is CASSSTDVDQPQHF. Written as DNA, the CDR3 is TGTGCCAGCAGTTCAACGGATGTGGATCAGCCCCAGCATTTT.

The chain joins TRBV19 to TRBJ1-1; possible D gene TRBD1, 6 bases. CDR3 length equals 16 residues. CDR1 and CDR2 (germline): LNHDA, SQIVND (reference sequence). Between the trimmed V and J ends, which lost 4 bases and 0 bases, there was a span of 15 bases. This CDR3 is CASSKSLGTLNTEAFF. The CDR3 DNA reads as TGTGCCAGTAGTAAATCTCTCGGGACACTGAACACTGAAGCTTTCTTT.

V is TRBV3-1 and J is TRBJ2-7; TRBD1 aligns across 10 bases. Germline loops: CDR1 LGHDT, CDR2 YNNKEL (reference sequence). This CDR3 is built from 14 residues. The junction had 8 bases not matched to a gene; V was cut back by 6 bases and J by 6 bases. The CDR3 loop reads CASSPFWTGGEQYF. CDR3 coding DNA: TGTGCCAGCAGTCCTTTTTGGACAGGGGGCGAGCAGTACTTC.

The chain combines TRBV14 with TRBJ1-4, with 7 positions matching TRBD1. CDR1 and CDR2 from the germline V gene are SGHDN and FVKESK. V lost 4 bases to trimming and J lost 5 bases; unmatched junction nucleotides: 1. The length of the CDR3 is 13 residues. In DNA, the CDR3 is TGTGCCAGCAGCCGGGGACAGAATGAAAAACTGTTTTTT. Protein: CASSRGQNEKLFF.

This clonotype occurred many times. The V call is TRBV12-3 or TRBV12-4, the J call TRBJ2-6, with no clear D. CDR3 length: 15 residues. Trimming took off 6 bases at V and 0 bases at J, with 9 bases between the two ends. CDR3 residues: CASRLGSSGANVLTF. CDR3 DNA sequence: TGTGCCAGCAGACTGGGAAGCTCTGGGGCCAACGTCCTGACTTTC.

This clonotype was seen only a few times. J is TRBJ1-6 and V is TRBV3-1, with D maybe TRBD1 (5 bases). V lost 2 bases and J 14 bases, leaving 16 bases between the germline ends. The CDR3 covers 14 residues. Germline CDR1 LGHDT, CDR2 YNNKEL (reference sequence). The CDR3 DNA sequence: TGTGCCAGCAGCCAAAAGACCCGGGGACGAACCCTCCACTTT. This sequence encodes CASSQKTRGRTLHF. The full variable domain, completed using reference TRBV3-1 and TRBJ1-6, is DTAVSQTPKYLVTQMGNDKSIKCEQNLGHDTMYWYKQDSKKFLKIMFSYNNKELIINETVPNRFSPKSPDKAHLNLHINSLELGDSAVYFCASSQKTRGRTLHFGNGTRLTVT.

The table lists this clonotype with a few counts. This chain uses TRBV4-2 with TRBJ2-5; no clear D. The CDR3 consists of 13 residues. V lost 1 base and J 1 base, leaving 4 bases between the germline ends. Germline CDR1 and CDR2: LGHNA and YNFKEQ. This CDR3 is CASSQVPQETQYF. In DNA, the CDR3 is TGTGCCAGCAGCCAAGTCCCCCAAGAGACCCAGTACTTC.

The rearrangement joins TRBV5-4 to TRBJ2-4, with 7 nucleotides matching TRBD1. CDR3 size: 14 residues. Germline trimming cut 0 bases from V and 9 bases from J; bases unmatched to any gene: 6. Per the germline V gene, CDR1 is SGHNT and CDR2 is YYREEE (reference sequence). The CDR3 DNA is TGTGCCAGCAGCTTGGGACAGGGAGCGGTCATTCAGTACTTC. Protein sequence: CASSLGQGAVIQYF.

The table lists this clonotype with many counts. The DNA for the CDR3 is TGCGCCAGCAGCGAAAATCCATCGGGAGTAGATACGCAGTATTTT. Amino acids: CASSENPSGVDTQYF. The V gene is TRBV5-1, the J gene TRBJ2-3, with D perhaps TRBD2 (6 bases). Trimming took off 4 bases at V and 5 bases at J, with 17 bases between the two ends. The CDR3 has 15 residues. Germline CDR1 SGHRS, CDR2 YFSETQ.

The chain recombines TRBV10-2 with TRBJ2-3; D gene ambiguous. CDR1 and CDR2 from the germline V gene are WSHSY and SAAADI. The length of the CDR3 is 15 residues. The ends were cut back, 3 bases at V and 1 base at J, with 11 bases in the middle. The CDR3 DNA reads as TGCGCCAGCAGTGAAGGTGGACGCCGCACAGATACGCAGTATTTT. This sequence encodes CASSEGGRRTDTQYF.

This clonotype was seen more than once but under ten times. This chain joins TRBV5-1 and TRBJ1-2; TRBD1 agrees at 7 bases. J gave up 6 bases and V 4 bases, and 9 bases lay outside the gene matches. Germline loops: CDR1 SGHRS, CDR2 YFSETQ. The CDR3 is 14 amino acids. The CDR3 DNA sequence: TGCGCCAGCAGCACAGAACAGGGGCCTAATGGCTACACCTTC. This gives the protein CASSTEQGPNGYTF.

The chain combines TRBV12-5 with TRBJ1-3; D call uncertain. The CDR3 consists of 13 residues. The V and J ends lost 0 bases and 4 bases respectively, with 4 bases between them. Germline lookup yields CDR1 LGHNT and CDR2 FRNRAP. CDR3 loop: CASGLVRGNTIYF. CDR3 nucleotides: TGTGCTAGTGGTTTGGTACGAGGAAACACCATATATTTT.

The CDR3 bases are TGCGCCAGCAGCCCGGAGGTCGGTCGGGCTTTCTTT. Translating it yields CASSPEVGRAFF. This sequence joins TRBV5-1 and TRBJ1-1; no clear D gene. Germline V CDR1 and CDR2: SGHRS, YFSETQ. Trimming removed 4 bases from V and 11 bases from J, with 15 bases in between. The CDR3 totals 12 residues.

The gene calls are TRBV5-1 and TRBJ1-6; unclear D gene. The CDR3 runs to 17 residues. Trimming took off 1 base at V and 0 bases at J, with 11 bases between the two ends. Germline CDR1 SGHRS, CDR2 YFSETQ. The CDR3 protein is CASSLSLESSYNSPLHF. CDR3 nucleotides: TGCGCCAGCAGCTTGAGCTTGGAGAGCTCCTATAATTCACCCCTCCACTTT.

This chain uses TRBV6-1 with TRBJ2-1, with D perhaps matching TRBD2 (5 bases). Germline loops: CDR1 MNHNS, CDR2 SASEGT. This CDR3 spans 14 amino acids. Trimming left V 2 bases short and J 5 bases short, with 10 bases between. The CDR3 is CASSERRADNEQFF. In nucleotides, the CDR3 is TGTGCCAGCAGTGAAAGGCGGGCCGACAATGAGCAGTTCTTC.

V and J are TRBV6-1 and TRBJ1-5, with D tentatively TRBD1 (5 bases). This CDR3 has 14 amino acids. V was shortened by 7 bases and J by 1 base, with 11 bases between the two germline ends. The germline V gene encodes CDR1 MNHNS and CDR2 SASEGT. CDR3 DNA: TGTGCCAGCAAGAAACAGGAGAGCAATCAGCCCCAGCATTTT. The encoded protein is CASKKQESNQPQHF.

The rearrangement uses TRBV9 and TRBJ2-1; TRBD2 matches at 7 bases. This CDR3 has 15 amino acids. CDR1 and CDR2 (germline): SGDLS, YYNGEE. J gave up 4 bases and V 1 base, and 5 bases lay outside the gene matches. The CDR3 reads CASSVSAGKYNEQFF. The CDR3 coding sequence is TGTGCCAGCAGCGTATCAGCGGGGAAGTACAATGAGCAGTTCTTC.

This clonotype was picked up a small number of times. This chain uses TRBV11-2 with TRBJ2-3; D might be TRBD1 or TRBD2, each matching 5 bases. With 5 bases removed from V and 4 bases from J, the gap between germline ends came to 25 bases. Germline CDR1 is SGHAT and CDR2 is FQNNGV. CDR3 length: 18 amino acids. The CDR3: CASSPALGLGESADTQYF. The CDR3 region has the DNA TGTGCCAGCAGCCCGGCGCTGGGCCTGGGGGAGTCGGCAGATACGCAGTATTTT.

This chain connects TRBV20-1 to TRBJ2-3, with D possibly being TRBD1 or TRBD2 (5 bases each). Germline CDR1 and CDR2: DFQATT and SNEGSKA (reference sequence). The V gene lost 3 bases and the J gene lost 2 bases, with 15 bases spanning the gap. CDR3 length: 15 residues. CDR3 DNA sequence: TGCAGTGCTAGCGGGGACCGAGCAATCACAGATACGCAGTATTTT. It specifies CSASGDRAITDTQYF.

V usage is TRBV21-1 and J usage is TRBJ2-1; the DNA was not used to check the table's D call, TRBD1. TRBV21-1 is classified as a pseudogene. The CDR3 runs 17 residues. The CDR3: CARDRARPPRSYNEQFF. In DNA form, the CDR3 reads TGTGCCAGAGACAGGGCGAGGCCTCCTAGGTCCTACAATGAGCAGTTCTTC.

This sequence joins TRBV30 and TRBJ1-5; 7 bases are a match to TRBD1. The CDR3 spans 14 residues. Germline V CDR1 and CDR2: GTSNPN, SVGIG (reference sequence). With V trimmed by 2 bases and J by 2 bases, 3 bases remained unmatched. CDR3 sequence reads: CAWSPDRGNQPQHF. DNA of the CDR3: TGTGCCTGGAGTCCTGACAGGGGCAATCAGCCCCAGCATTTT.

Only a few counts were recorded for this clonotype. The chain links TRBV5-1 to TRBJ2-3; D remains ambiguous. Germline values: CDR1 SGHRS, CDR2 YFSETQ. Trimming left V 7 bases short and J 6 bases short, with 18 bases between. The CDR3 runs to 14 residues. CDR3: CASVGLNVGDTQYF. The CDR3 nucleotides are TGCGCCAGCGTCGGCCTTAACGTAGGGGATACGCAGTATTTT. Full variable domain (rest looked up from reference TRBV5-1 and TRBJ2-3): KAGVTQTPRYLIKTRGQQVTLSCSPISGHRSVSWYQQTPGQGLQFLFEYFSETQRNKGNFPGRFSGRQFSNSRSEMNVSTLELGDSALYLCASVGLNVGDTQYFGPGTRLTVL.

The gene calls are TRBV9 and TRBJ2-3; TRBD2 aligns across 10 bases. Losses at the gene ends were 3 bases for V and 1 base for J; bases not matched to a gene: 5. The length of the CDR3 is 16 residues. Germline V gene lookup returns CDR1 SGDLS and CDR2 YYNGEE. The CDR3 is CASSEPLAGGTDTQYF. CDR3 bases: TGTGCCAGCAGCGAACCTCTAGCGGGGGGCACAGATACGCAGTATTTT.

This clonotype was counted many times. The V and J genes are TRBV5-1 and TRBJ1-5, with no clear D. The V gene lost 1 base and the J gene lost 2 bases, with 10 bases spanning the gap. Per the germline V gene, CDR1 is SGHRS and CDR2 is YFSETQ. The CDR3 has 15 residues. CDR3 nucleotides: TGCGCCAGCAGCTTGTTTGGGGATCGCAATCAGCCCCAGCATTTT. It encodes CASSLFGDRNQPQHF.

This clonotype was detected only a few times. The chain combines TRBV11-2 with TRBJ1-3; D possibly corresponds to TRBD1 (5 bases). CDR1 is SGHAT, CDR2 FQNNGV, per germline. V dropped 5 bases and J dropped 0 bases, with 11 bases sitting between them. The CDR3 is 15 residues long. CDR3 nucleotides: TGTGCCAGCAGCCCCCGGACAAGCTCTGGAAACACCATATATTTT. As protein: CASSPRTSSGNTIYF.

This clonotype was seen more than once but under ten times. V usage is TRBV4-2 and J usage is TRBJ1-2; the D is unclear. CDR1 LGHNA and CDR2 YNFKEQ come from the germline V gene. The V gene lost 0 bases and the J gene lost 3 bases, with 5 bases spanning the gap. CDR3 length equals 13 residues. CDR3 sequence reads: CASSQEFDYGYTF. The CDR3 nucleotides read TGTGCCAGCAGCCAAGAATTTGACTATGGCTACACCTTC.